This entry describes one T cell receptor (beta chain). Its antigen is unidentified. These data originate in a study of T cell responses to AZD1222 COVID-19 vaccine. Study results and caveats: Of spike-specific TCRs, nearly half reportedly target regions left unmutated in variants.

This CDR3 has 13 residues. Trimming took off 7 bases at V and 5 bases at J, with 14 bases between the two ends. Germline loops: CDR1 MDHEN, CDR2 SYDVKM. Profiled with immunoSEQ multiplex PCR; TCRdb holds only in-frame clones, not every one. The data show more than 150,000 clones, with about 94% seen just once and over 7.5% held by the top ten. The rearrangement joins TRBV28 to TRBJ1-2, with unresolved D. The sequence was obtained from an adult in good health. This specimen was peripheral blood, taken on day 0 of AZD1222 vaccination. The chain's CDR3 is CASTQEFGYGYTF. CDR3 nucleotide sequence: TGTGCCAGCACCCAAGAGTTCGGTTATGGCTACACCTTC.